This T cell receptor beta chain was recovered during a study of T cell changes during pregnancy in multiple sclerosis. Measured with immunoSEQ multiplex PCR; TCRdb has only the in-frame clones, and not every one. The table records under 60,000 clones, over 80% of them present only once. The CDR3 is 15 amino acids. The V segment lost 5 bases and the J segment 5 bases; nucleotides outside the gene matches: 8. Germline CDR1 reads SGHVS; CDR2 reads FNYEAQ. The sequences come from CD8+ T cells from peripheral blood mononuclear cells, collected after pregnancy. The source is a female donor with multiple sclerosis, enrolled in a pregnancy study. The chain links TRBV7-6 to TRBJ1-1, with 10 positions matching TRBD1. The CDR3 sequence: CASSSRQGAGTEAFF. The CDR3 nucleotides are TGTGCCAGCAGCAGTAGACAGGGGGCGGGAACTGAAGCTTTCTTT.